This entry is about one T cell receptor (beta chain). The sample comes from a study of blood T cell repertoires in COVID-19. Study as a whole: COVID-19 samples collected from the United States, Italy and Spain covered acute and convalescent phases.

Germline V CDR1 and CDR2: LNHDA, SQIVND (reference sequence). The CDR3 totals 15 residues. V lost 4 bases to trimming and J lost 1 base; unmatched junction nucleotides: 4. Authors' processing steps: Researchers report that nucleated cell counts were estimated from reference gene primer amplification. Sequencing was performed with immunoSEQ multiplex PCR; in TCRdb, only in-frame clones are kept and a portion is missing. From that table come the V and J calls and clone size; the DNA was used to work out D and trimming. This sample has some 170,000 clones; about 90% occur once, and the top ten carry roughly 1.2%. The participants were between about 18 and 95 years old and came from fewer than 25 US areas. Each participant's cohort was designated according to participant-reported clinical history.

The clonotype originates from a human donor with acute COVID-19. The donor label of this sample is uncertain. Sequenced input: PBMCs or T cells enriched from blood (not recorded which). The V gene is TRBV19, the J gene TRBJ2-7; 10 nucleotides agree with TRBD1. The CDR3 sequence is CASSKDRGVSYEQYF. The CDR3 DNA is TGTGCCAGTAGTAAGGACAGGGGGGTTTCCTACGAGCAGTACTTC.